The following is a T cell receptor (beta chain) sequence with its context. The antigen remains undetermined. TCRdb passed the 5' RACE reads through MiXCR, listing each CDR3 protein once. The data hold hundreds of thousands of distinct CDR3 sequences, with roughly 21% observed a single time. Trimming took 5 bases from V and 0 from J; bases not matched to a gene: 5. The germline V gene encodes CDR1 LGHNA and CDR2 YNFKEQ. The CDR3 totals 17 residues. These data originate in a study of T cells after yellow fever vaccination. Study-wide results and caveats: FACS-sorted repertoires could harbor abundant contaminating bulk-population clonotypes. The secondary response showed a weaker magnitude and a faster peak, day 5 versus 15.

Sequenced here: PBMCs, sampled 15 days after the yellow fever booster vaccination. J is TRBJ2-5 and V is TRBV4-2; 14 nucleotides agree with TRBD2. The origin of this receptor is a man younger than 40 who received the YFV17D yellow fever vaccine. CDR3 amino acids: CASSSRLAGGDQETQYF. CDR3 bases: TGTGCCAGCAGCTCCCGACTAGCGGGAGGGGACCAAGAGACCCAGTACTTC.